The T cell receptor (beta chain) described here comes from a study of cytomegalovirus exposure and HLA in healthy donors. Study-wide findings and caveats: Subsequent analysis showed first-cohort TCR clusters tending to co-occur in 120 validation repertoires.

This CDR3 region has 14 residues. V was cut by 2 bases and J by 4 bases, with 11 bases left in between. Looked up from germline, CDR1 is SGHRS and CDR2 is YFSETQ. Separation from the roughly 680-subject first cohort characterized the roughly 110-subject validation cohort, to which the donors belonged. The table came from immunoSEQ multiplex PCR; TCRdb's copy has only in-frame clones and leaves some out. The data show roughly 100,000 clones, roughly 86% seen once. This clone was recorded once. The antigen is not known. The material sequenced was PBMCs. The receptor's source is a woman aged 18-29 years in good health and CMV-seropositive. The chain combines TRBV5-1 with TRBJ2-3; D is perhaps TRBD1 (5 bases). The CDR3 region has the DNA TGCGCCAGCAGCTTACGGCAGGGTGCAGATACGCAGTATTTT. This encodes CASSLRQGADTQYF.